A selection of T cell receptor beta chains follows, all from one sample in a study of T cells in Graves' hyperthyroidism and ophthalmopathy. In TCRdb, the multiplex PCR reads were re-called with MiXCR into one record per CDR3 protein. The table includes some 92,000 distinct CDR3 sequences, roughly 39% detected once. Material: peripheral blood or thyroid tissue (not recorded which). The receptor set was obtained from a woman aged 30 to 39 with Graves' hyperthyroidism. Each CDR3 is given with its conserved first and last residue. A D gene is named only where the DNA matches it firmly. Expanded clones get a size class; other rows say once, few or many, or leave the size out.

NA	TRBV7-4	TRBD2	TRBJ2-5	TGTGCCAGCAGAGCGGGAGGAGGAGAGACCCAGTACTTC	CASRAGGGETQYF
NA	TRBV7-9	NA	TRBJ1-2	TGTGCCAGCACCGAATTCGGACAGACCCTCAACTATGGCTACACCTTC	CASTEFGQTLNYGYTF
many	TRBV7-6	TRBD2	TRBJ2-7	TGTGCCAGCAGCTTCTTAGCGGGAGGGCAATCCTACGAGCAGTACTTC	CASSFLAGGQSYEQYF
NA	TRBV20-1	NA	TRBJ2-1	TGCAGTGCTCCCATCCGCCGAGGACTACCGAGCGGGCAGTTCTTC	CSAPIRRGLPSGQFF
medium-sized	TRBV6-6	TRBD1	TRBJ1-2	TGTGCCAGCAGTGCACAGGGGAGGAGTGGCTACACCTTC	CASSAQGRSGYTF
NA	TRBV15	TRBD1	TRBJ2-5	TGTGCCACCAGCAGTCGGGACAGGGTTTCAGAGACCCAGTACTTC	CATSSRDRVSETQYF
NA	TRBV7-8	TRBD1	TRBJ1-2	TGTGCCAGCAGCTCGACAGGGGTCTCCTATGGCTACACCTTC	CASSSTGVSYGYTF
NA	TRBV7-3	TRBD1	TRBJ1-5	TGTGCCAGCAGCTTATCCACAGGGGCCGGGCAGCCCCAGCATTTT	CASSLSTGAGQPQHF
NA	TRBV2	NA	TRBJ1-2	TGTGCCAGCAGTTCCAGAACGGGACCGTTCTATGGCTACACCTTC	CASSSRTGPFYGYTF
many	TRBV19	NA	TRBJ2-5	TGTGCCAGTAGCATCAGACGGCGCCAAGAGACCCAGTACTTC	CASSIRRRQETQYF
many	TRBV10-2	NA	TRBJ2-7	TGCGCCAGCAGCACTTCTAAGGACGAGCAGTACTTC	CASSTSKDEQYF
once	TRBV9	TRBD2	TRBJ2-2	TGTGCCAGCAGCGTGGGGCTAGCGGGGGCGGGAAACACCGGGGAGCTGTTTTTT	CASSVGLAGAGNTGELFF
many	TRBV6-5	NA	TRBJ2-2	TGTGCCAGCTTAAACCTAGGGGCCGGGGAGCTGTTTTTT	CASLNLGAGELFF
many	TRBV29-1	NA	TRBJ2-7	TGCAGCGTCATAGTGGGGCAGCTCAAGCCCTACGAGCAGTACTTC	CSVIVGQLKPYEQYF
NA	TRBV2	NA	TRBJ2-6	TGTGCCAGCAGTTTATCTTGGCAGGCTGGGGCCAACGTCCTGACTTTC	CASSLSWQAGANVLTF
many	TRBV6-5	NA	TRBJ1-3	TGTGCCAGCAGATGGAAGATTGGGGGAAACACCATATATTTT	CASRWKIGGNTIYF
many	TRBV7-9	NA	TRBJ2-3	TGTGCCAGCAGCCAACACGGGGCAGATACGCAGTATTTT	CASSQHGADTQYF
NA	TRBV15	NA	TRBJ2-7	TGTGCCACCAGCAGTGCCCGAGTGGATCTCTACGAGCAGTACTTC	CATSSARVDLYEQYF
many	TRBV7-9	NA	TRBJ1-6	TGTGCCAGCAGCTCCGGGGGTTGGGGTTCACCCCTCCACTTT	CASSSGGWGSPLHF
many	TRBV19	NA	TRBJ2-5	TGTGCCACTCTGGGCCCCCTGGCGACCCAGTACTTC	CATLGPLATQYF
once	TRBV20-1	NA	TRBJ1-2	TGCAGTGCTATGAAGGGATCCAACTATGGCTACACCTTC	CSAMKGSNYGYTF
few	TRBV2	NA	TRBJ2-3	TGTGCCAGCTCACCACCGGCGGGGTTCTATACGCAGTATTTT	CASSPPAGFYTQYF
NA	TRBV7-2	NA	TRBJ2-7	TGTGCCAGCAGCTCGAGCGGGTTGAACGAGCAGTACTTC	CASSSSGLNEQYF
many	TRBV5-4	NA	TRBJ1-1	TGTGCCAGCAGCCGGGAAGTGAACACTGAAGCTTTCTTT	CASSREVNTEAFF
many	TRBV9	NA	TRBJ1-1	TGTGCCAGCAGTTTCGACCCCTCCCCCCTCACTGAAGCTTTCTTT	CASSFDPSPLTEAFF
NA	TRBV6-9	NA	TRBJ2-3	TGTGCCAGCAGTTATCAGGGAGCGGATACGCAGTATTTT	CASSYQGADTQYF
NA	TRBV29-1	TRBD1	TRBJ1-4	TGCAGCGTTTACTTCGGGACAGGGGGAGGAGAAAAACTGTTTTTT	CSVYFGTGGGEKLFF
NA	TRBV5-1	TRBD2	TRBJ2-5	TGCGCCAGCAGCTTGACCGAGCGGGAAGGAGAGACCCAGTACTTC	CASSLTEREGETQYF
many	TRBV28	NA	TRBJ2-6	TGTGCCAGCAGTTCCTGGTCATCTGGGGCCAACGTCCTGACTTTC	CASSSWSSGANVLTF
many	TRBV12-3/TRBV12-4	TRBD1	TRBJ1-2	TGTGCCAGCAGTTTTAGTCAGGGGGTTGGCTACACCTTC	CASSFSQGVGYTF
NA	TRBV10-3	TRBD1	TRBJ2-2	TGTGCCATTGGGACAGGGAACACCGGGGAGCTGTTTTTT	CAIGTGNTGELFF
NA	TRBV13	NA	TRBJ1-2	TGTGCCAGCAGCTTAGGCAGGGGTGGAAACACCTTC	CASSLGRGGNTF
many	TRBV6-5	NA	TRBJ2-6	TGTGCCAGCAGTAGTTGGGCGTACTCTGGGGCCAACGTCCTGACTTTC	CASSSWAYSGANVLTF
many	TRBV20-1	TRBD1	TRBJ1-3	TGCAGTGCTGAGGACAGGGGGCCAGGAAACACCATATATTTT	CSAEDRGPGNTIYF
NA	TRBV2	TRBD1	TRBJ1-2	TGTGCCAGCAGCACCGCCGGGACAGGGATCCACTATGGCTACACCTTC	CASSTAGTGIHYGYTF
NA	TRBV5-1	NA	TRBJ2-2	TGCGCCAGCAGCAAAGGGGATACAGGGATCAACGCCGGGGAGCTGTCTTTT	CASSKGDTGINAGELSF
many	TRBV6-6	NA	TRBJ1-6	TGTGCCAGCAGTTACTCGAGGCCGGGACAACACTCACCCCTCCACTTT	CASSYSRPGQHSPLHF
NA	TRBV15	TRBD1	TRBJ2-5	TGTGCCACCAGCAGCCACCGGGACAGGGAAGAGACCCAGTACTTC	CATSSHRDREETQYF
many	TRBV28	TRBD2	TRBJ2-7	TGTGCCAGCAGTGTGACTAGCGGTCCCCACGAGCAGTACTTC	CASSVTSGPHEQYF
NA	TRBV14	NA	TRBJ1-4	TGTGCCAGCAGCCACATACAGGGAAAAAAACTGTCTTTT	CASSHIQGKKLSF
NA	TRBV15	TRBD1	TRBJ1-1	TGTGCCACCAGCAGAAAAGGGGGCGGCACTGAAGCTTTCTTT	CATSRKGGGTEAFF
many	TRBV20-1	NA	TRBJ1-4	TGCAGTGCAAGGAAGCCGGGACAAACTGAAAAACTGTTTTTT	CSARKPGQTEKLFF
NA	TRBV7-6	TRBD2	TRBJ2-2	TGTGCTAGCAGCTTTTCTGCACTAGCGGGAGGGGGGGCCGGGGAGCTGTTTTTT	CASSFSALAGGGAGELFF
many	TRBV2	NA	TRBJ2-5	TGTGCCAGCGGAGCGGTACAAGAGACCCAGTGCTTC	CASGAVQETQCF
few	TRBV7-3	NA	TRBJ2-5	TGTGCCAGCAGCAAGATGGGCTCGGGGGAGACCCAGTACTTC	CASSKMGSGETQYF
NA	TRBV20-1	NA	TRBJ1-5	TGCAGTGCTAGAAGAGGTCTAAGGAGCAATCAGCCCCAGCATTTT	CSARRGLRSNQPQHF